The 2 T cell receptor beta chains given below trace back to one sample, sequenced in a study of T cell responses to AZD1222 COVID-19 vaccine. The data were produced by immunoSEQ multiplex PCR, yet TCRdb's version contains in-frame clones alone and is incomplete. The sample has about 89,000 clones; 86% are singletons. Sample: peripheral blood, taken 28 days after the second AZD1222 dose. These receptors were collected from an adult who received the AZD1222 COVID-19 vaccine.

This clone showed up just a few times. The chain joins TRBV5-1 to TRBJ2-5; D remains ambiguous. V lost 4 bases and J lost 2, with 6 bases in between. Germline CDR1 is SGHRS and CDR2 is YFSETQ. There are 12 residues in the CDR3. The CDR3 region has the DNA TGCGCCAGCAGCCATAATCAAGAGACCCAGTACTTC. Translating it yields CASSHNQETQYF.

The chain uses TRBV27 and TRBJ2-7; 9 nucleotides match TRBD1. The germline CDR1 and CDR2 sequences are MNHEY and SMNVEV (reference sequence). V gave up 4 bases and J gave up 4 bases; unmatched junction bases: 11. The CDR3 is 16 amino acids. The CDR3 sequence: CASSSTPGTGSYEQYF. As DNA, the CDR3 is TGTGCCAGCAGTTCAACACCCGGGACAGGGAGTTACGAGCAGTACTTC.